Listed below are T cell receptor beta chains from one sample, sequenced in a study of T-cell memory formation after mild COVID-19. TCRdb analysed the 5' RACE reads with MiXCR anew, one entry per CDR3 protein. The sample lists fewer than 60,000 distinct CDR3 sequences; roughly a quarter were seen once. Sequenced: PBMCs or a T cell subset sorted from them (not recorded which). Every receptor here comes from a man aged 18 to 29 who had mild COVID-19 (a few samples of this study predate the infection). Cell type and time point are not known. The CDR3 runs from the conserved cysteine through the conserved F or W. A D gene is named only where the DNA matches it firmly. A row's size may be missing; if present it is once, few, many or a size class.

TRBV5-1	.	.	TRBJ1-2	CASRTDANYGYTF	TGCGCCAGCAGAACGGACGCTAACTATGGCTACACCTTC
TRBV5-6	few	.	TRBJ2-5	CASSLGGGSQETQYF	TGTGCCAGCAGCTTGGGTGGCGGCAGCCAAGAGACCCAGTACTTC
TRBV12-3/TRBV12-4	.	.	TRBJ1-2	CASSLGTFHTF	TGTGCCAGCAGTTTAGGGACGTTCCACACCTTC
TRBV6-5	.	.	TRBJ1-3	CASSYWDESGNTIYF	TGTGCCAGCAGTTACTGGGACGAGTCTGGAAACACCATATATTTT
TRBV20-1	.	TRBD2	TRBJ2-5	CSARDVAGGETQYF	TGCAGTGCTAGAGATGTAGCGGGGGGGGAGACCCAGTACTTC
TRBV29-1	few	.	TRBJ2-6	CSVISSGANVLTF	TGCAGCGTTATAAGCTCTGGGGCCAACGTCCTGACTTTC
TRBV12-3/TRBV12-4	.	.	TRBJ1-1	CASSQTGRMNTEAFF	TGTGCCAGCAGTCAAACGGGACGGATGAACACTGAAGCTTTCTTT
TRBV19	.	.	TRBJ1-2	CASRTEVYQLGYTF	TGTGCCAGTAGGACAGAGGTGTATCAGCTTGGCTACACCTTC
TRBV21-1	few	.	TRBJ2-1	CASNPGGSSYNEQFF	TGTGCCAGCAACCCTGGAGGTAGCTCCTACAATGAGCAGTTCTTC
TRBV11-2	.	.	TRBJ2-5	CASSFTRETQYF	TGTGCCAGCAGTTTTACACGGGAGACCCAGTACTTC
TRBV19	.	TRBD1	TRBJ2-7	CASSIGQGLDEQYF	TGTGCCAGTAGTATCGGACAGGGGCTCGACGAGCAGTACTTC
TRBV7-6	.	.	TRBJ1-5	CASSLGPSAPSNQPQHF	TGTGCCAGCAGCTTAGGCCCGTCAGCGCCGAGCAATCAGCCCCAGCATTTT
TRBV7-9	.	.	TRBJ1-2	CASSPGTLEGYTF	TGTGCCAGCAGCCCCGGGACCCTGGAAGGCTACACCTTC
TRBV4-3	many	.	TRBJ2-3	CASSQGGGADTQYF	TGCGCCAGCAGCCAAGGAGGGGGAGCAGATACGCAGTATTTT
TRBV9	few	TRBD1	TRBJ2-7	CASSVGYRGLDEQYF	TGTGCCAGCAGCGTAGGTTACAGGGGGCTGGACGAGCAGTACTTC
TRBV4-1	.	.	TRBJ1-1	CASSQDSGISSPEAFF	TGCGCCAGCAGCCAAGATTCAGGCATATCGAGCCCTGAAGCTTTCTTT
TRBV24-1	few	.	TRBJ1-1	CATRDDRYTEAFF	TGTGCCACCAGGGATGACCGGTACACTGAAGCTTTCTTT
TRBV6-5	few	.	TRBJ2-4	CASSSRRALWDIQYF	TGTGCCAGCAGTTCGAGAAGGGCCCTGTGGGACATTCAGTACTTC
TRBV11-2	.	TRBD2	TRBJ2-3	CASSKLASDTQYF	TGTGCCAGCAGTAAACTAGCGTCAGATACGCAGTATTTT
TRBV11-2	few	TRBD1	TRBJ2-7	CASTRKGAVTYEQYF	TGTGCCAGCACCCGAAAGGGGGCAGTCACCTACGAGCAGTACTTC
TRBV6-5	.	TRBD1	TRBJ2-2	CASSYGSGTGSPGELFF	TGTGCCAGCAGTTACGGTTCCGGGACAGGGAGCCCCGGGGAGCTGTTTTTT
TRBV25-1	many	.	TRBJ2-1	CAIRTEGLGDEQFF	TGTGCCATCAGGACCGAGGGGTTAGGGGATGAGCAGTTCTTC
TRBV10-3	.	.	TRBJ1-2	CAINPLIGIFNNGYTF	TGTGCCATCAATCCTCTTATAGGGATTTTTAATAATGGCTACACCTTC
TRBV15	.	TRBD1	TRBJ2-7	CATSSDRGASEQYF	TGTGCCACCAGCAGTGACAGGGGAGCCAGCGAGCAGTACTTC
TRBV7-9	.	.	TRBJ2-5	CASSVQGRRETQYF	TGTGCCAGCAGCGTACAGGGGAGGAGGGAGACCCAGTACTTC
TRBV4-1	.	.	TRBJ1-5	CASSQRGDSQPQHF	TGCGCCAGCAGCCAGCGAGGGGATAGCCAGCCCCAGCATTTT
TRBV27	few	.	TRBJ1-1	CASSLVSGNTEAFF	TGTGCCAGCAGTTTGGTATCCGGGAACACTGAAGCTTTCTTT
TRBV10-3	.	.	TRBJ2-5	CAISESVDETQYF	TGTGCCATCAGTGAGTCGGTGGACGAGACCCAGTACTTC
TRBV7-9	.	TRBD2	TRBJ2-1	CASTVSRTSWIDEQFF	TGTGCCAGCACCGTATCGCGGACTAGTTGGATCGATGAGCAGTTCTTC
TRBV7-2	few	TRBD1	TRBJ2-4	CASSFWGQGGKNIQYF	TGTGCCAGCAGCTTCTGGGGACAGGGGGGCAAAAACATTCAGTACTTC
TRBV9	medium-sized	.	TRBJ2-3	CASSESGAADTQYF	TGTGCCAGCAGCGAGAGTGGGGCGGCAGATACGCAGTATTTT
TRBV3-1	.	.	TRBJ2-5	CASSQEEGRQETQYF	TGTGCCAGCAGCCAAGAGGAGGGGCGCCAAGAGACCCAGTACTTC
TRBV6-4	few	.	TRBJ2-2	CASSDSTTGELFF	TGTGCCAGCAGTGACTCGACTACCGGGGAGCTGTTTTTT
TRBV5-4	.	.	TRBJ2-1	CASSSEGDEQFF	TGTGCCAGCAGCTCCGAGGGTGATGAGCAGTTCTTC
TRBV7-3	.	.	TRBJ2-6	CASSLVQGPGANVLTF	TGTGCCAGCAGCTTAGTCCAGGGGCCTGGGGCCAACGTCCTGACTTTC
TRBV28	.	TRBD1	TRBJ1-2	CASSLRGPPRLGYTF	TGTGCCAGCAGTCTCAGGGGGCCGCCCCGGCTTGGCTACACCTTC
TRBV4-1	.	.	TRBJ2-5	CASSHDLGAQYF	TGCGCCAGCAGCCACGATCTGGGGGCCCAGTACTTC
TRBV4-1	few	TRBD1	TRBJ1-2	CASSQDIGRGNYGYTF	TGCGCCAGCAGCCAAGATATTGGCAGGGGGAACTATGGCTACACCTTC
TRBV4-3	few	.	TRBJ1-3	CASSQDRGVRNTIYF	TGCGCCAGCAGCCAAGATCGGGGAGTACGAAACACCATATATTTT
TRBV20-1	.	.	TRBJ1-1	CSASRLNTEAFF	TGCAGTGCTAGCAGGCTGAACACTGAAGCTTTCTTT
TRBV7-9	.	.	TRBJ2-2	CASSFLPGELFF	TGTGCCAGCTCCTTCCTCCCCGGGGAGCTGTTTTTT
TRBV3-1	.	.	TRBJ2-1	CASSQGERRPPFGQFF	TGTGCCAGCAGCCAAGGGGAGCGGAGGCCCCCATTCGGGCAGTTCTTC
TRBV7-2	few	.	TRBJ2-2	CASSLVVVGELFF	TGTGCCAGCAGCTTAGTGGTCGTGGGGGAGCTGTTTTTT
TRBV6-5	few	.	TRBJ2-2	CASSYSLQEAFSTGELFF	TGTGCCAGCAGTTACTCGTTACAGGAGGCGTTTAGTACCGGGGAGCTGTTTTTT
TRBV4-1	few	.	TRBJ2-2	CASSAANTGELFF	TGCGCCAGCAGCGCCGCGAACACCGGGGAGCTGTTTTTT
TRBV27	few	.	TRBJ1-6	CASSWADGGAYNSPLHF	TGTGCCAGCAGCTGGGCCGACGGGGGCGCATATAATTCACCCCTCCACTTT
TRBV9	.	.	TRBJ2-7	CASSSKDGISYEQYF	TGTGCCAGCAGCTCCAAAGACGGCATATCCTACGAGCAGTACTTC
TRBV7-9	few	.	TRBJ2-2	CASGDSGTGELFF	TGTGCCAGCGGCGATTCCGGCACCGGGGAGCTGTTTTTT
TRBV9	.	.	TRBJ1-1	CASSVAPTRGRTEAFF	TGTGCCAGCAGCGTAGCTCCTACGCGGGGGAGGACTGAAGCTTTCTTT
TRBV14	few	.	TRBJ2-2	CASSQDLYLGPNTGELFF	TGTGCCAGCAGCCAAGATCTTTACCTGGGGCCGAACACCGGGGAGCTGTTTTTT
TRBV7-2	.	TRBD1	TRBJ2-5	CASSSNGQGGETQYF	TGTGCCAGCAGCTCTAACGGACAGGGCGGAGAGACCCAGTACTTC
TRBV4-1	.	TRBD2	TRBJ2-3	CASSQEPGGQYSDTQYF	TGCGCCAGCAGCCAAGAACCGGGGGGGCAATATTCAGATACGCAGTATTTT